This T cell receptor (beta chain) was recovered during a study of T cells after yellow fever vaccination. The CDR3 spans 13 residues. Germline CDR1 and CDR2: SQVTM and ANQGSEA. Deletions cut 0 bases from V and 4 bases from J, with 6 bases between. TCRdb itself ran the 5' RACE reads through MiXCR, one entry per CDR3 protein. The table records around 88,000 distinct CDR3 sequences, roughly 15% of them present only once. The clonotype comes from a young man who received the YFV17D yellow fever vaccine. This sample comprised CD8+ T cells not binding an NS4B(214-222) dextramer, sorted from PBMCs, obtained approximately 22 days after the first yellow fever vaccination. The chain employs TRBV29-1 and TRBJ2-2, with D uncertain. CDR3 coding DNA: TGCAGCGTTGAAGATACAGTCACCGGGGAGCTGTTTTTT. Amino acid sequence: CSVEDTVTGELFF.